The 16 T cell receptor beta chains presented below share a single source sample, sequenced in a study of CD8+CD57+ T cells in acquired aplastic anemia. TCR beta VDJ combinations and CDR3 sequences were profiled from genomic DNA. TCRdb re-called the reads through MiXCR, storing one row per CDR3 protein. The sample has roughly 180,000 distinct CDR3 sequences; 40% to 50% are singletons. Sequenced: sorted CD4+, CD8+, or CD8+CD57+ T cells (not recorded which) from PBMCs. The receptors shown here come from a human donor in good health.

As regards this clonotype: A much larger clone sits a single nucleotide away, making a read error possible. V usage is TRBV6-5 and J usage is TRBJ1-1, with D hard to call. The CDR3 loop spans 12 amino acids. Germline V gene data show CDR1 as MNHEY and CDR2 as SVGAGI. CDR3 in DNA: TGTGCCAGCAGTTACTCAGGTTCTGAAGCTTCCTTT. Residues: CASSYSGSEASF.

A remark on this clonotype: This may stem from a read error, because a much larger clone lies one nucleotide away. Because the CDR3 is missing its conserved closing phenylalanine or tryptophan, this is likely a read error. The chain uses TRBV20-1 and TRBJ2-1, with 11 positions matching TRBD1. This CDR3 has 13 residues. CDR1 DFQATT and CDR2 SNEGSKA come from the germline V gene (reference sequence). Trimming removed 5 bases from V and 6 bases from J; junction bases left unmatched: 3. The CDR3 nucleotides are TGCAGTGCTTCCGGACAGGGGGCCAATGAGCAGTTCCTC. It is translated as CSASGQGANEQFL.

This clonotype was found once. J is TRBJ1-5 and V is TRBV10-2; TRBD1 aligns across 9 bases. This CDR3 region has 14 residues. Losses at the gene ends were 6 bases for V and 6 bases for J; bases not matched to a gene: 6. Germline V gives CDR1 WSHSY, CDR2 SAAADI. The CDR3 here is CASRGQGRSQPQHF. In DNA, the CDR3 is TGCGCCAGCAGAGGACAGGGGCGTAGTCAGCCCCAGCATTTT.

This clonotype was observed many times. The rearrangement uses TRBV5-6 and TRBJ1-2; no clear D gene. Germline-derived CDR1 and CDR2 are SGHDT and YYEEEE. V lost 1 base and J 6 bases, leaving 19 bases between the germline ends. This CDR3 is built from 16 residues. The CDR3 sequence is CASSLYLGLRWDGYTF. In DNA form, the CDR3 reads TGTGCCAGCAGCTTGTATTTGGGTCTTCGTTGGGATGGCTACACCTTC.

Worth noting for this clonotype: An end of the junction does not agree with germline; a read error may underlie this. V gene TRBV12-3 or TRBV12-4 combines with J gene TRBJ2-2; a possible D gene is TRBD2 (5 bases). CDR3 length: 13 amino acids. In nucleotides, the CDR3 is TGTGCCAGCAGTTTACAGCTCACCGGGGAGCTGCTTTTT. This translates into CASSLQLTGELLF.

The chain joins TRBV9 to TRBJ2-7; D perhaps matches TRBD1 (5 bases). The CDR3 consists of 14 residues. Germline values: CDR1 SGDLS, CDR2 YYNGEE. Trimming left V 0 bases short and J 2 bases short, with 9 bases between. CDR3 nucleotide sequence: TGTGCCAGCAGCGTAGGACAGACCACCTACGAGCAGTACTTC. It specifies CASSVGQTTYEQYF.

This clonotype was observed at least ten times. This chain connects TRBV11-2 to TRBJ2-3; 7 nucleotides match TRBD1. CDR1 is SGHAT, CDR2 FQNNGV, per germline. Losses at the gene ends were 5 bases for V and 2 bases for J; bases not matched to a gene: 7. The CDR3 covers 15 residues. CDR3 nucleotide sequence: TGTGCCAGCAGCCTTCTCGGACAGGTCACAGATACGCAGTATTTT. Protein sequence: CASSLLGQVTDTQYF.

This clonotype has ten or more counts. The gene calls are TRBV12-3 or TRBV12-4 and TRBJ2-5; the D gene is possibly TRBD2 (6 bases). This CDR3 comprises 15 residues. V was shortened by 1 base and J by 5 bases, with 14 bases between the two germline ends. CDR3 DNA: TGTGCCAGCAGTTTAGTTACGACTAGTACCGAGACCCAGTACTTC. Protein: CASSLVTTSTETQYF.

This clonotype was seen only once. V and J are TRBV29-1 and TRBJ1-1; D uncertain. The V end lost 4 bases, the J end lost 1 base, and 7 bases lay between the germline ends. This CDR3 comprises 12 residues. Looked up from germline, CDR1 is SQVTM and CDR2 is ANQGSEA. The CDR3 nucleotides read TGCAGCGTTGTACGTCAGAACACTGAAGCTTTCTTT. Residues: CSVVRQNTEAFF.

This clonotype came up once. V gene TRBV11-2 combines with J gene TRBJ2-7; 10 bases fit TRBD1. The V gene's germline CDR1 is SGHAT and CDR2 FQNNGV. This CDR3 is 15 amino acids long. V shed 4 bases, J shed 2 bases, and the junction held 5 bases outside the gene matches. Here the CDR3 DNA reads TGTGCCAGCAGCTGGGGGACAGGGGTGGCCTACGAGCAGTACTTC. This encodes CASSWGTGVAYEQYF.

The chain is built from TRBV24-1 and TRBJ2-7, with unresolved D. The CDR3 sequence is 13 residues long. Germline V gives CDR1 KGHDR, CDR2 SFDVKD. The V and J ends lost 1 base and 3 bases respectively, with 6 bases between them. This chain's CDR3 is CATSDLWIYEQYF. CDR3 nucleotides: TGTGCCACCAGTGATTTATGGATCTACGAGCAGTACTTC.

V usage is TRBV13 and J usage is TRBJ1-2; maybe TRBD1 (6 bases). The germline V gene encodes CDR1 PRHDT and CDR2 FYEKMQ (reference sequence). Trimming removed 5 bases from V and 4 bases from J, with 8 bases in between. The CDR3 contains 12 residues. CDR3 nucleotides: TGTGCCAGCAGCATGGGGGCCTATGGCTACACCTTC. Its translation: CASSMGAYGYTF.

The chain is built from TRBV4-3 and TRBJ2-7, with 11 bases fitting TRBD2. V lost 0 bases, J lost 4 bases, and 2 bases stayed unmatched. Germline V gene lookup returns CDR1 LGHNA and CDR2 YSLEER. The length of the CDR3 is 15 residues. The CDR3: CASSQEGTSGYEQYF. The CDR3, as DNA: TGCGCCAGCAGCCAAGAAGGGACTAGCGGATACGAGCAGTACTTC.

Comment on this clonotype: One base away lies a much larger clone, so this may be a sequencing read error. This chain links TRBV6-1 with TRBJ2-7; the D gene is possibly TRBD2 (6 bases). The CDR3 is 14 residues long. With 4 bases removed from V and 2 bases from J, the gap between germline ends came to 12 bases. From germline, CDR1 is MNHNS and CDR2 SASEGT. CDR3 in amino acids: CASSGRDSTYEQYF. DNA for the CDR3: TGTGCCAGCAGTGGCCGGGACTCAACCTACGAGCAGTACTTC.

This clonotype was observed at least ten times. This chain links TRBV5-1 with TRBJ2-3; D assignment may be TRBD1 or TRBD2 (5 bases each). The CDR3 has 16 amino acids. Trimming cost V 4 bases and J 1 base, with 16 bases left between them. Germline CDR1 and CDR2: SGHRS and YFSETQ. The CDR3 is CASSPSGTLGTDTQYF. As DNA, the CDR3 is TGCGCCAGCAGCCCGTCCGGGACGTTGGGCACAGATACGCAGTATTTT.

The chain is built from TRBV10-1 and TRBJ2-7; D might be TRBD1 (5 bases). Germline loops: CDR1 WNHNN, CDR2 SYGVQD (reference sequence). V gave up 6 bases and J gave up 3 bases, with 15 bases separating them. The CDR3 runs to 14 residues. CDR3 DNA: TGCGCCAGCAGCCAAGACGACAGAAGCTACGAGCAGTACTTC. Its translation: CASSQDDRSYEQYF.